The 2 T cell receptor beta chains in this list originate from one sample, sequenced in a study of PD-1 blockade in classical Hodgkin lymphoma. Sequenced by immunoSEQ multiplex PCR; TCRdb stores in-frame clones only, minus some. The sample includes approximately 47,000 clones, approximately 90% seen only once; the top ten take around 5%. The sample's time point: newly diagnosed, previously untreated cHL patient sample. The sample comprised peripheral blood mononuclear cells (PBMCs). The receptors stem from a human donor with classical Hodgkin lymphoma.

V is TRBV19 and J is TRBJ2-1, with a possible D match to TRBD2 (6 bases). V lost 6 bases and J lost 1, with 10 bases in between. Germline lookup yields CDR1 LNHDA and CDR2 SQIVND (reference sequence). The CDR3 totals 14 residues. This chain's CDR3 is CASSPGTSYNEQFF. The CDR3 DNA reads TGTGCCAGTAGCCCCGGGACTTCCTACAATGAGCAGTTCTTC.

The chain joins TRBV6-1 to TRBJ1-3; the D is unclear. V dropped 3 bases and J dropped 0 bases, with 12 bases sitting between them. Germline V gene data show CDR1 as MNHNS and CDR2 as SASEGT. The CDR3 is made up of 16 amino acids. The CDR3 region has the DNA TGTGCCAGCAGTGATGGCGGCCTACCCTCTGGAAACACCATATATTTT. Its protein product is CASSDGGLPSGNTIYF.